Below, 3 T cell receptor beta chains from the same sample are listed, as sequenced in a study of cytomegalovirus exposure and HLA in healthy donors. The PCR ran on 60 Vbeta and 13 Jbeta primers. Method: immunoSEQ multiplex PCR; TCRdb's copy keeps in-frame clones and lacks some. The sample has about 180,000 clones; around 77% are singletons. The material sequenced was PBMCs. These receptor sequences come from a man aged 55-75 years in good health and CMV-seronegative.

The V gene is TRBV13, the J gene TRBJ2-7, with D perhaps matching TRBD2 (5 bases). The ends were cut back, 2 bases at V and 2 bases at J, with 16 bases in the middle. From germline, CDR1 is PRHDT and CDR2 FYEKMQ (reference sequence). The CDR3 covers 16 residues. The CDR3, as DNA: TGTGCCAGCAGCTTATGGTCTGGCGGGCTTACCTACGAGCAGTACTTC. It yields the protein CASSLWSGGLTYEQYF.

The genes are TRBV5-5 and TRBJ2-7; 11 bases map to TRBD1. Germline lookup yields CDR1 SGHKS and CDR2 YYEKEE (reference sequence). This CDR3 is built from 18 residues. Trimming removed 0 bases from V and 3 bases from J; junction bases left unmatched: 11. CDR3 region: CASSLGDRGSYFYYEQYF. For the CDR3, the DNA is TGTGCCAGCAGCTTGGGGGACAGGGGGTCATACTTCTACTACGAGCAGTACTTC.

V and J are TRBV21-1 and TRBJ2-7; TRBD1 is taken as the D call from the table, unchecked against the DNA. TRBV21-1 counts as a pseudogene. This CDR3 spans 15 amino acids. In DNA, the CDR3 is TGTGCCAGCAGCACCCCGGGACAGGCCTCCTACGAGCAGTACTTC. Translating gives CASSTPGQASYEQYF.